Shown below are 2 T cell receptor beta chains from a single sample sequenced in a study of blood T cell repertoires in COVID-19. Libraries were prepared by immunoSEQ multiplex PCR; TCRdb keeps only in-frame clonotypes and omits some of them. The sample consists of 90,000 or so clones, 89% of them appearing once. The material sequenced was peripheral blood. The receptors were gathered from a man in his sixties with COVID-19, enrolled during active disease.

The chain combines TRBV12-5 with TRBJ1-1; perhaps TRBD1 as D (6 bases). Looked up from germline, CDR1 is LGHNT and CDR2 is FRNRAP. V was pared by 6 bases and J by 0 bases, with 11 bases between. This CDR3 region has 14 residues. The CDR3 loop reads CASGRDTLNTEAFF. For the CDR3, the DNA is TGTGCTAGTGGCAGGGACACCTTGAACACTGAAGCTTTCTTT.

The rearrangement links TRBV5-1 to TRBJ1-6; perhaps TRBD1 as D (5 bases). The germline gives CDR1 SGHRS, CDR2 YFSETQ. The CDR3 covers 14 residues. Trimming removed 0 bases at V and 9 bases at J, with 10 bases between. CDR3 sequence (DNA): TGCGCCAGCAGCTTGGGGCAGGGAAGTTCACCCCTCCACTTT. It yields the protein CASSLGQGSSPLHF.